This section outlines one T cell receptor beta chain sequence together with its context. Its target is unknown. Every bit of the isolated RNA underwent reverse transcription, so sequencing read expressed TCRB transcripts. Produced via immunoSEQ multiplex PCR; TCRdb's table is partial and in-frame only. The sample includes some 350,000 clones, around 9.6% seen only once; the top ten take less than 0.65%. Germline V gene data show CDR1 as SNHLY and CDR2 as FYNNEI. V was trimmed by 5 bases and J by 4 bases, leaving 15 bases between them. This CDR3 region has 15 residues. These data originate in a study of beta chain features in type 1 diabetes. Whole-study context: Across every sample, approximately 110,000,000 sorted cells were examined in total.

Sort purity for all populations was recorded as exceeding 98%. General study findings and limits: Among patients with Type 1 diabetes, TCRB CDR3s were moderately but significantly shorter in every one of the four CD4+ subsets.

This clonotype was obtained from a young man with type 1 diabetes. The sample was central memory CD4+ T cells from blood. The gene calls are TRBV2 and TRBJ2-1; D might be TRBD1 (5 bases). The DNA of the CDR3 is TGTGCCAGCAGTTCCCATGGGGCCGAGTACAATGAGCAGTTCTTC. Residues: CASSSHGAEYNEQFF. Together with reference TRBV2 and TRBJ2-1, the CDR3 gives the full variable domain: EPEVTQTPSHQVTQMGQEVILRCVPISNHLYFYWYRQILGQKVEFLVSFYNNEISEKSEIFDDQFSVERPDGSNFTLKIRSTKLEDSAMYFCASSSHGAEYNEQFFGPGTRLTVL.